This T cell receptor beta chain was identified in a study of blood T cell repertoires in COVID-19. Across the whole study: The origin of the acute and convalescent COVID-19 samples was the United States, Italy and Spain.

Method: immunoSEQ multiplex PCR; TCRdb's copy keeps in-frame clones and lacks some. The table has about 84,000 clones, around 83% seen once; the top ten hold roughly 40%. This clone appeared a single time. This CDR3 region has 15 residues. The V end lost 6 bases, the J end lost 1 base, and 15 bases lay between the germline ends. Looked up from germline, CDR1 is MDHEN and CDR2 is SYDVKM. The clonotype originates from a man of 80 years or more with active or convalescent COVID-19. Sequenced: peripheral blood. The chain employs TRBV28 and TRBJ2-5; possibly TRBD1 for D (6 bases). The DNA for the CDR3 is TGTGCCAGCAGCCTTTCGGGACAACCCCAAGAGACCCAGTACTTC. Translated: CASSLSGQPQETQYF.